This T cell receptor (beta chain) was documented in a study of somatic mutations in cytotoxic T cells in rheumatoid arthritis (dated by TCRdb to 2015 to 2018). Broadly, across the study: Patient peripheral blood (around 30 ml EDTA) was drawn right after diagnosis and before any treatment started. Whether expanded CD8+ T-cell clones in untreated, newly diagnosed rheumatoid arthritis carry somatic mutations was the study question, and clonality was characterized with TCRB deep sequencing. Patients and controls did not essentially differ in median age, which was nearly identical between the groups. TCRB deep sequencing covered about 60 patients with rheumatoid arthritis along with 20 healthy controls. Some T-cell populations stained with V beta antibodies were sorted by flow on a FACSAria II or Sony SH800 to nearly 100% purity, with sorted V beta1+ cells additionally subjected to TCRB sequencing.

On an AutoMACS, CD4+ and CD8+ cells were isolated via positive magnetic bead selection, and their purity was verified by flow cytometry. A TCR V beta antibody panel was used in flow cytometry to screen first for clonal expansions, which were then characterized by TCRB deep sequencing of sorted CD8+ fractions. Peripheral blood mononuclear cells were obtained using density gradient separation with Ficoll-Paque PLUS. Nucleospin Tissue or Tissue XS kits were used to extract DNA from CD4-enriched, CD8-enriched or PBMC samples, and a Qubit 2.0 fluorometer was used for quantification. V was cut back by 2 bases and J by 0 bases, leaving a gap of 12 bases between them. CDR1 and CDR2 are drawn from the germline V gene (reference sequence): MNHEY, SMNVEV. CDR3 length: 16 amino acids, cysteine to phenylalanine. The sequence is cut down to CDR3 DNA, 48 bases in frame from base 1. Genomic DNA underwent TCRB CDR3 sequencing using the immunoSEQ assay. Processing in the source paper ran as follows. Published virus-specific TCRB sequences were compared with patient CD8+ clones larger than 1%, and only a few matches were found. Only productive TCRB rearrangements were included in the analyses. Clonality was expressed as a Shannon entropy-based productive clonality index, with each clone defined by a unique TCRB CDR3 sequence. Repertoire overlap for a pair of samples was computed from each clone's template counts relative to total templates per sample. Flow cytometry-measured V-gene usage correlated with V-gene usage from TCRB sequencing, with a Spearman r of more than 0.6. TCRdb's version of the immuneACCESS table is confined to in-frame rearrangements and falls short of the full clone set. An unresolved V gene accounts for under half of the shortfall where checked; the remainder is of unknown origin. V, J and clone size derive from that table, while D and trimming were established from the DNA sequence. For this sample the table gives roughly 20,000 clones, of which about 83% were detected only once. The top ten constitute about 10% of the sample.

A note on this clone: This receptor's antigen is unknown. Base qualities are not recorded, but no much larger clone differs from it by a single base.

Results the study describes overall, beyond this receptor: The finding that TRBV07 was slightly underrepresented in patients was left unadjusted for multiple comparisons. Healthy controls showed no age-related increase in CD8+ clonality, whereas patients did (Spearman r ≈ 0.49). It was unknown which antigens the expanded CD8+ clones targeted, and their absence from virus-specific databases did not exclude viral specificity. There was no significant difference in CD8+ T-cell clonality between rheumatoid arthritis patients and age-matched healthy controls. Several identical CD8+ TCRB sequences were found in both blood and synovial fluid, and in about an eighth of the 65 patients the largest CD8+ clone exceeded 20% of CD8+ cells.

Sequencing was performed on CD8+ T cells sorted from blood. The sequence came from an adult with rheumatoid arthritis. Recombination linked TRBV27 to TRBJ2-3; the D gene lacks a confident call. For the CDR3, the sequence is CASSLLGFGSTDTQYF. The DNA is TGTGCCAGCAGTTTACTAGGGTTTGGCAGCACAGATACGCAGTATTTT.